The text below deals with one TCR beta chain. This clonotype was found once. The antigen it binds to is not known. The input lacks base qualities; no much larger clone sits a single base away. One read alone is weak evidence. Donors were about 36 systemically healthy Caucasian individuals from Russia aged roughly 6 to 90 years. Each donor gave approximately 9.3 milliliters of peripheral blood, collected into EDTA-treated Vacutainer tubes. PBMCs were isolated by Ficoll-Paque density-gradient centrifugation, with at least 6 million obtained per sample. Total RNA was extracted from PBMCs with Trizol reagent, with at least 5.5 micrograms obtained per sample. For every donor, an aliquot of PBMCs went through flow cytometry to measure the percentages of naive CD45RAhigh/CD27high T cells. This sample is drawn from a study of blood T cells in healthy people across ages (dated by TCRdb to the mid-2010s). With respect to the entire study: In model experiments, template switching captured roughly one uniquely barcoded TCR beta cDNA molecule for every two T cells. To avoid experimental bias, donors of different ages were spread randomly across the sequencing lanes. The study analyzed two additional independent replicas of 1 million unique cDNA reads from the same blood draw for two donors, one aged 18 to 30 and one aged 80 or older. Using deep sequencing normalized with unique cDNA molecular identifiers, the study measured how TCR beta repertoire diversity changes with age. Donors were grouped into four age groups: young (average 16 years), middle-aged (39), aged (around 56) and long-lived (less than 85).

What the work shows at the level of the full study, not this receptor alone: Compared with the aged group, the long-lived group had more naive CD4+ T cells, fewer expanded clones and increased TCR diversity, suggesting age selection. Because donor CMV infection status was unknown, age-related changes in expanded clonotypes were potentially confounded. Observed TCR beta diversity correlated strongly with the percentage of naive T cells measured by flow cytometry. Because profiling used bulk unsorted PBMCs, naive and antigen-experienced compartments could not be compared conclusively. As age increased, observed TCR beta diversity per million T cells dropped in a roughly linear way, and a significant reduction was already evident by age 40. Estimates of total diversity based on one million sequenced T cells were regarded as lower bounds and as underestimates.

The germline V gene sets CDR1 to MGHDK and CDR2 to SYGVNS. From its cysteine to its phenylalanine, the CDR3 spans 15 amino acids. The only DNA kept is the CDR3, 45 bases in frame from the first base. V loses 7 bases at its end and J loses 4 bases; junction bases beyond the gene matches: 9. The library was built by means of 5' RACE. Reads for this sample came from an Illumina HiSeq 2500. The second PCR ran for roughly 7 to 12 cycles and used a J-beta primer mix along with a sample-barcoded 5' primer. Each TCR beta cDNA molecule received a unique molecular identifier from a template-switch 5' adaptor carrying 12 random nucleotides. At least 2.5 million CDR3-containing paired-end reads were obtained from each sample. The Mint cDNA synthesis kit, primed by a TRBC-specific oligonucleotide, was used to synthesize first-strand cDNA from all RNA. Following uracil-DNA glycosylase treatment, all cDNA underwent a first 18-cycle PCR with the universal primers M1SS and BC2_uni_R. From the authors' description of their analysis: For normalization, 1 million high-quality reads were randomly selected from each sample, with every read carrying a distinct molecular identifier. Instead of being binned into consensus sequences, reads that shared molecular identifiers were thrown out. MiTCR, set to a Q25 quality threshold and the strictest error-elimination algorithm, was used for CDR3 identification, clonotype clustering and error correction. A nonparametric unseen species model with Euler transformation was used to estimate a lower bound on total TCR beta diversity. TCRdb applied fastp at Q25 and MiXCR to the public reads, then kept only in-frame beta chains. Identical CDR3 proteins give one entry, which carries the most common genes and DNA. These V and J calls originate from TCRdb's pipeline instead of the authors' own analysis. The sample has some 900,000 distinct CDR3 sequences on record, 29% of them singletons. Clones ranked in the top ten supply roughly 17% of the sample.

Sequencing used blood. This TCR was recovered from a woman over 75 in good health. This chain joins TRBV25-1 to TRBJ1-1; TRBD1 aligns with 10 central bases. In nucleotide form, the sequence is TGTGCCAGCACCGGGACAGGGGTAGGTGGCACTGAAGCTTTCTTT. Translated, this is CASTGTGVGGTEAFF.